The 2 T cell receptor beta chains listed next were all sequenced from one sample in a study of CD8 T cells in ankylosing spondylitis. From the 5' RACE reads, TCRdb called clonotypes with MiXCR, one entry per CDR3 protein. The sample lists more than 300,000 distinct CDR3 sequences, 11% occurring once. The specimen was blood, either unsorted or a sorted T cell fraction (not recorded which). The receptors come from a female donor with ankylosing spondylitis or in good health (not recorded which).

This clonotype was seen a handful of times. The rearrangement uses TRBV15 and TRBJ2-2; weak D call: TRBD1 (6 bases). CDR1 is LNHNV and CDR2 is YYDKDF in the germline V gene (reference sequence). Trimming removed 2 bases at V and 0 bases at J, with 13 bases between. The CDR3 runs to 17 residues. CDR3 DNA sequence: TGTGCCACCAGCAGAAGCCCCGGGACATCGAACACCGGGGAGCTGTTTTTT. This translates into CATSRSPGTSNTGELFF.

As concerns this clonotype: Relative to the germline gene, one junction end is altered; a read error may explain this. The V gene is TRBV12-3 or TRBV12-4, the J gene TRBJ2-7; 8 positions agree with TRBD2. The CDR3 extends over 13 amino acids. The chain's CDR3 is CASSIAGIYEQYF. The CDR3, as DNA: TGTGCCAGCAGTATAGCGGGGATCTACGAGCAGTACTTC.